This T cell receptor beta chain was identified during a study of shared clonotypes between healthy human individuals. Once extracted for a subset, genomic DNA was divided evenly among several immunoSEQ plates. Method: immunoSEQ multiplex PCR; TCRdb's copy keeps in-frame clones and lacks some. Here the sample spans some 2,400,000 clones, about 94% being singletons. Trimming shortened V by 6 bases and J by 4 bases, and 15 bases separated the two germline ends. Germline-derived CDR1 and CDR2 are SGHDT and YYEEEE. This CDR3 comprises 14 residues. The gene calls are TRBV5-6 and TRBJ2-3; perhaps TRBD2 as D (7 bases). The sample taken for sequencing was naive CD4+ T cells sorted from blood. The subset denotes: CD45RA+ positively selected. This clonotype was obtained from a man between 18 and 29 years old in good health. The chain's CDR3 is CASTSTGGADTQYF. The CDR3 DNA reads TGTGCCAGCACTTCCACGGGGGGCGCAGATACGCAGTATTTT.